This TCR beta chain was documented in a study of CD4 T cells in relation to SARS-CoV-2 and coronaviruses. Study-wide background: The restricting HLA molecule for shared crossreactive spike epitopes was mapped.

CD4+ T cells from unexposed donors were obtained before the COVID-19 pandemic (2011-2018). After nine to ten days of culture, CD4+ T cells were isolated. Concerning this clone itself: The antigen is unknown.

Generated by immunoSEQ multiplex PCR, the TCRdb table keeps only in-frame clones and is missing some. The data contain about 12,000 clones, 69% of them singletons. The length of the CDR3 is 11 residues. Germline loops: CDR1 SGHRS, CDR2 YFSETQ. V lost 4 bases to trimming and J lost 4 bases, with 6 bases between them. The genes are TRBV5-1 and TRBJ2-7, with D uncertain. The sequencing sample was made of CD4+ T cells from PBMCs, cultured in vitro. The sequence was obtained from a human donor in good health. The CDR3 nucleotides read TGCGCCAGCAGCGCCTCATACGAGCAGTACTTC. It is translated as CASSASYEQYF.